This TCR beta chain was recorded in a study of graft-versus-host responses after intestinal transplantation (dated by TCRdb to the early 2020s). About the investigation overall: The transplants that recipients got were multivisceral, liver-intestinal, or isolated intestinal. Anti-thymocyte globulin induction was given to all recipients, followed by maintenance tacrolimus and steroids for around three years. The cohort enrolled under 30 intestinal transplant recipients, one of whom was a retransplant, and 3 patients without pretransplant specimens were excluded. Donor T cell macrochimerism was defined as a peak of at least 4% donor T cells among recipient peripheral blood mononuclear cells. Alloreactive clones were identified by sequencing pre-transplant mixed lymphocyte reaction products and comparing them with unstimulated pre-transplant donor and recipient T cells. After intestinal transplantation, graft-versus-host and host-versus-graft alloreactive T cell clones were followed in the graft, circulation and bone marrow using bulk TCR-beta CDR3 sequencing. Rather than being sequenced by the commercial service, samples from a few later patients were sequenced in-house on an Illumina MiSeq and processed with MiXCR.

What the study reported, not specific to this receptor: Early after transplant, peak levels of circulating GvH clones were associated with declines in HvG clones. In the allografts of patients with donor T cell macrochimerism, GvH to HvG T cell clonal ratios were high. GvH clones were detected in recipient bone marrow, and some appeared earlier in ileal mucosa or blood, consistent with an intestinal mucosal origin. Conclusions were limited by the relatively low number and heterogeneity of intestinal transplant patients.

Taken with the paper, the label for time point translates to: cells obtained before transplantation from donor or recipient. CD3+CD4+ and CD3+CD8+ populations were FACS-sorted from unstimulated pre-transplant donor and recipient cells taken from spleen or lymph nodes. Worth noting for this clone: This receptor's antigen is unknown. Base qualities were left out, and no much larger clone turns up one base away.

The library was produced with the immunoSEQ multiplex PCR assay. For most patients, genomic DNA was isolated with the Qiagen DNeasy Blood and Tissue Kit and sent frozen to Adaptive Biotechnologies for TCR sequencing. High-throughput TCR-beta CDR3 sequencing of genomic DNA from most patients was performed by Adaptive Biotechnologies. The authors processed their data as follows. TCR sequencing data for over 15 patients were retrieved from Adaptive's ImmunoSEQ software; three other patients were processed with MiXCR and VDJtools. To correct CD4 versus CD8 sorting errors, any sequence found in both subsets at a frequency ratio below 5:1 was removed. Because the origin of CDR3 nucleotide sequences shared between donor and recipient could not be assigned, those sequences were removed. To count as alloreactive, a clone needed at least 2-fold expansion over unstimulated cells and a minimum CFSE-low frequency of 0.002% (template counts) or 0.001% (read counts). A clone was considered mappable if detected in the sequenced pre-transplant spleen, lymph node, or MLR CFSE-low populations of the donor or recipient. Cumulative frequency of alloreactive clones was calculated as a percentage of all sequences weighted by copy number. Sourced from immuneACCESS, this table was stored by TCRdb with only in-frame sequences that have V and J called. A share of the clones is absent; for the studies checked, an unresolved V gene accounts for under half, and the remainder has no known explanation. D and trimming come from the DNA, and the V and J calls and clone size come from that table. Across this sample there are 85,000 to 100,000 clones, with around 93% seen only once. The ten largest make up just under 0.35% of the sample.

The CDR3 runs 16 amino acids, cysteine and phenylalanine included. The read is trimmed to its CDR3 DNA, 48 bases read in frame from base 1. The junction shows trimming of 4 bases on V and 4 bases on J, plus 19 bases between the germline ends. CDR1 and CDR2 are drawn from the germline V gene: SGHDT, YYEEEE. The chain is made from TRBV5-6 and TRBJ2-3; 5 matching bases give a weak D call of TRBD2. This specimen consisted of unstimulated CD4+ T cells sorted from spleen or lymph node cells, obtained before transplant. The TCR comes from a human donor who was the organ donor for an intestinal transplant. The CDR3 region reads CASSPSLEGVPDTQYF. The DNA sequence is as follows: TGTGCCAGCAGCCCCAGCTTAGAGGGCGTCCCAGATACGCAGTATTTT. Reference TRBV5-6 and TRBJ2-3 genes cover what lies past the CDR3, so the full variable domain is DAGVTQSPTHLIKTRGQQVTLRCSPKSGHDTVSWYQQALGQGPQFIFQYYEEEERQRGNFPDRFSGHQFPNYSSELNVNALLLGDSALYLCASSPSLEGVPDTQYFGPGTRLTVL.